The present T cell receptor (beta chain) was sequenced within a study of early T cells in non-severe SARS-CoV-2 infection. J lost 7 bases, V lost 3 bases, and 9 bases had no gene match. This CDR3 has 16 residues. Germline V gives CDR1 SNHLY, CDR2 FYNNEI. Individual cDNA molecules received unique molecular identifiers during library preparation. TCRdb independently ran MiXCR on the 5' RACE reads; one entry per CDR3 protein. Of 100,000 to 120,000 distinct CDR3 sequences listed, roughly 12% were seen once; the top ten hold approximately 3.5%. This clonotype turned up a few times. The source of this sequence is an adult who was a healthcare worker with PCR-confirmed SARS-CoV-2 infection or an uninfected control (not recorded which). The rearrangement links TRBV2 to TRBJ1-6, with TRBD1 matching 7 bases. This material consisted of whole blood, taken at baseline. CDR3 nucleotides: TGTGCCAGCAGTGATGCGACAGGGATCGGAAATTCACCCCTCCACTTT. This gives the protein CASSDATGIGNSPLHF.